The next 9 T cell receptor beta chains were all read from a single sample in a study of cytomegalovirus exposure and HLA in healthy donors. PCR used 60 Vbeta primers and 13 Jbeta primers. Only in-frame clones appear in the TCRdb table, and some are missing; sequencing was by immunoSEQ multiplex PCR. The sample records some 150,000 clones, roughly 80% being singletons. The sequenced sample consisted of PBMCs. These receptors came from a woman in her thirties in good health and CMV-seropositive.

In DNA, the CDR3 is TGTGCCAGTAGTGTACAACGAAACACTGAAGCTTTCTTT. This translates into CASSVQRNTEAFF. The chain couples TRBV19 to TRBJ1-1, with no clear D. This CDR3 comprises 13 residues. V was clipped by 5 bases and J by 2 bases, with 9 bases between them. The germline gives CDR1 LNHDA, CDR2 SQIVND (reference sequence).

J is TRBJ2-7 and V is TRBV5-1, with 9 positions matching TRBD2. CDR1 is SGHRS, CDR2 YFSETQ, per germline. The V gene end was trimmed by 2 bases and the J gene end by 0 bases; junction bases not matched to a gene: 3. CDR3 size: 15 residues. CDR3 residues: CASSLAGGLSYEQYF. The CDR3 DNA reads as TGCGCCAGCAGCTTAGCGGGGGGCCTCTCCTACGAGCAGTACTTC.

The genes are TRBV5-1 and TRBJ2-2; D is possibly TRBD1 (5 bases). The CDR3 totals 14 residues. The V and J ends lost 0 bases and 8 bases respectively, with 11 bases between them. Germline loops: CDR1 SGHRS, CDR2 YFSETQ. CDR3 DNA: TGCGCCAGCAGCTTGGGCAGGGCGACTGGGGAGCTGTTTTTT. Translation gives CASSLGRATGELFF.

The V and J genes are TRBV5-6 and TRBJ1-5; 7 nucleotides agree with TRBD1. J was trimmed by 11 bases and V by 1 base; bases with no gene match: 6. This CDR3 has 13 amino acids. Germline CDR1 reads SGHDT; CDR2 reads YYEEEE. CDR3: CASSLPTGEAQHF. Here the CDR3 DNA reads TGTGCCAGCAGCTTGCCAACAGGGGAAGCCCAGCATTTT.

This sequence joins TRBV5-1 and TRBJ1-5; no reliable D call. Germline V lookup: CDR1 SGHRS, CDR2 YFSETQ. The CDR3 consists of 10 residues. Trimming removed 6 bases at V and 4 bases at J, with 2 bases between. The CDR3 DNA is TGCGCCAGCACAAATCAGCCCCAGCATTTT. It encodes CASTNQPQHF.

The genes are TRBV6-5 and TRBJ1-3; D unclear. Germline loops: CDR1 MNHEY, CDR2 SVGAGI. The V gene lost 2 bases and the J gene lost 4 bases, with 12 bases spanning the gap. CDR3 length equals 15 residues. The CDR3 sequence: CASSYRLRAGNTIYF. The CDR3 region has the DNA TGTGCCAGCAGTTACAGGTTGAGGGCCGGAAACACCATATATTTT.

The rearrangement joins TRBV4-1 to TRBJ2-3, with 10 bases lining up with TRBD2. The germline gives CDR1 MGHRA, CDR2 YSYEKL. The CDR3 totals 21 residues. The V gene end was trimmed by 0 bases and the J gene end by 5 bases; junction bases not matched to a gene: 20. The DNA of the CDR3 is TGCGCCAGCAGCCAAGATAATCGGGGCGGTAGCGGGGGGTTATATGTAGATACGCAGTATTTT. Protein sequence: CASSQDNRGGSGGLYVDTQYF.

The chain couples TRBV11-1 to TRBJ2-7; D is perhaps TRBD1 (5 bases). V lost 4 bases to trimming and J lost 0 bases, with 10 bases between them. The CDR3 contains 14 residues. CDR1 and CDR2 (germline): SGHAT, FQDESV (reference sequence). CDR3 sequence reads: CASSSDRSSYEQYF. The CDR3 region has the DNA TGTGCCAGCAGCTCAGACAGAAGCTCCTACGAGCAGTACTTC.

V is TRBV7-2 and J is TRBJ1-2, with a tentative D call TRBD1 (5 bases). The germline V gene encodes CDR1 SGHTA and CDR2 FQGNSA. This CDR3 is 16 amino acids long. V gave up 1 base and J gave up 6 bases, with 18 bases separating them. The CDR3 region is CASSLGAGRIRDGYTF. The CDR3 DNA reads TGTGCCAGCAGCTTAGGGGCAGGGAGGATAAGGGATGGCTACACCTTC.